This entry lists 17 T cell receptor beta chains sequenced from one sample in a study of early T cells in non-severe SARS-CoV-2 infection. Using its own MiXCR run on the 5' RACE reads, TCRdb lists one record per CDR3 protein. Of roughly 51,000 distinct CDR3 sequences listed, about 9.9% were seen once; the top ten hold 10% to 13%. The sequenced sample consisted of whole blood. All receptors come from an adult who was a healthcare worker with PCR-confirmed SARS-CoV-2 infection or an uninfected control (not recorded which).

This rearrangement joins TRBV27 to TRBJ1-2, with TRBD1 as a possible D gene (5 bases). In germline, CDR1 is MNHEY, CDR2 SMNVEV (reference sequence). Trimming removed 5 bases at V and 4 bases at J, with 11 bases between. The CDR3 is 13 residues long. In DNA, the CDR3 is TGTGCCAGCAGTCCGGGACTGGTCTATGGCTACACCTTC. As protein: CASSPGLVYGYTF.

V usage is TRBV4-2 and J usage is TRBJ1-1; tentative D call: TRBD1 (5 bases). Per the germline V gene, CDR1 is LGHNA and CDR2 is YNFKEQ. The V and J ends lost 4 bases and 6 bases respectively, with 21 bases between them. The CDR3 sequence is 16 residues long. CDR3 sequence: CASSPSLGLGGAEAFF. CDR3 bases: TGTGCCAGCAGCCCTTCCTTAGGCCTGGGAGGGGCTGAAGCTTTCTTT.

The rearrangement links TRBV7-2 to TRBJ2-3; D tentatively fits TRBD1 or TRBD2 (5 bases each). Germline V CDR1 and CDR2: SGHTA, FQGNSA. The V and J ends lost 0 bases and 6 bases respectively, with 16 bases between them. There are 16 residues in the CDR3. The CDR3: CASSLAGVASGDTQYF. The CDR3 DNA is TGTGCCAGCAGCTTAGCGGGGGTAGCATCCGGGGATACGCAGTATTTT.

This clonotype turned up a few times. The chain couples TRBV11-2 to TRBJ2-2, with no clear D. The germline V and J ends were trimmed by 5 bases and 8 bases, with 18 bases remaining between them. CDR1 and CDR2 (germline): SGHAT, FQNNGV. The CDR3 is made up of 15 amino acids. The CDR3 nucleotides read TGTGCCAGCAGCCAGTCTTTGAACAAGCCGGGGGAGCTGTTTTTT. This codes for CASSQSLNKPGELFF.

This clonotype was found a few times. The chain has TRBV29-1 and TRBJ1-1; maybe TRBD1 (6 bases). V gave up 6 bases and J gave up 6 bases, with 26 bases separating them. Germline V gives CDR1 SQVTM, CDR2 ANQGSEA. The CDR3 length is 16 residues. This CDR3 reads CSVFRTVRSRRPEAFF. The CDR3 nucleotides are TGCAGCGTCTTCCGGACAGTGCGGTCACGGCGTCCTGAAGCTTTCTTT.

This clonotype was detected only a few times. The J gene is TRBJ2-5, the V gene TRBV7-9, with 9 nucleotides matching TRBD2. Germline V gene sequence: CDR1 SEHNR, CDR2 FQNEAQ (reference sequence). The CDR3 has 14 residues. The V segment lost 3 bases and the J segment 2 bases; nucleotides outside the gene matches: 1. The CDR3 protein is CASSFAGGQETQYF. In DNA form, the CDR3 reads TGTGCCAGCAGCTTCGCGGGAGGGCAAGAGACCCAGTACTTC. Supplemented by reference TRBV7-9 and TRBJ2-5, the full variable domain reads DTGVSQNPRHKITKRGQNVTFRCDPISEHNRLYWYRQTLGQGPEFLTYFQNEAQLEKSRLLSDRFSAERPKGSFSTLEIQRTEQGDSAMYLCASSFAGGQETQYFGPGTRLLVL.

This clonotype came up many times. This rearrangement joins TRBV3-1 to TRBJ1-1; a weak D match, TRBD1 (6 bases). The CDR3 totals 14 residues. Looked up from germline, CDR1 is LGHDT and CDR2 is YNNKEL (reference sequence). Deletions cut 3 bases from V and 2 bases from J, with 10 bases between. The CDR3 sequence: CASSQLQGNTEAFF. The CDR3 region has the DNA TGTGCCAGCAGCCAGTTACAGGGCAACACTGAAGCTTTCTTT. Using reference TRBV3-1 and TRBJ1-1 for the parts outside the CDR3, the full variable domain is DTAVSQTPKYLVTQMGNDKSIKCEQNLGHDTMYWYKQDSKKFLKIMFSYNNKELIINETVPNRFSPKSPDKAHLNLHINSLELGDSAVYFCASSQLQGNTEAFFGQGTRLTVV.

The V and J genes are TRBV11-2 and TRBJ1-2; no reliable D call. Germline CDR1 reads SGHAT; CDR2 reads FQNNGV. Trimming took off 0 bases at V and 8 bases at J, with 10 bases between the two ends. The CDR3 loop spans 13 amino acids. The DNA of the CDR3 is TGTGCCAGCAGCTTAGACGGTTTCTCGGGCTACACCTTC. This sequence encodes CASSLDGFSGYTF.

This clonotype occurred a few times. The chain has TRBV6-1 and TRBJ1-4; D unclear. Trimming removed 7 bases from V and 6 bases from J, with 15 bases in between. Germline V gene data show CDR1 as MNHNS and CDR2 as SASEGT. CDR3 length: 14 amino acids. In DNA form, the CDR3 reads TGTGCCAGCACCTACGGGAGCTTGGATGAAAAACTGTTTTTT. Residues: CASTYGSLDEKLFF.

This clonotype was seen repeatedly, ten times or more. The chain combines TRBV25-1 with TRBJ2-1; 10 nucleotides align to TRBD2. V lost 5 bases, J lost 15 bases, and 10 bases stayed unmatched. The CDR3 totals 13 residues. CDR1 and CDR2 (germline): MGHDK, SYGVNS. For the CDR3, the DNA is TGTGCCAGCAGTATTAGCGGGAGGCCCTCTCTGTTCTTC. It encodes CASSISGRPSLFF.

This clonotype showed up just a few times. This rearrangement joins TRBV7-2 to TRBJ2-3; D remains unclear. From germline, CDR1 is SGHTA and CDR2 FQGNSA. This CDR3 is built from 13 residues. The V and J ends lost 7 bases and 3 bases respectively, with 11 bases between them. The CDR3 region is CASIGRRTDTQYF. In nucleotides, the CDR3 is TGTGCCAGCATTGGTAGACGGACAGATACGCAGTATTTT.

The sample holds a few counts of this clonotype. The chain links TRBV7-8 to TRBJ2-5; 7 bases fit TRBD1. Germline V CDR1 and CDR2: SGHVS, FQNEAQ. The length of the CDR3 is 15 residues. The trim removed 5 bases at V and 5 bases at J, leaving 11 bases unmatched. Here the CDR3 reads CASSPNRGPWETQYF. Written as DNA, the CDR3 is TGTGCCAGCAGCCCCAACAGGGGTCCCTGGGAGACCCAGTACTTC.

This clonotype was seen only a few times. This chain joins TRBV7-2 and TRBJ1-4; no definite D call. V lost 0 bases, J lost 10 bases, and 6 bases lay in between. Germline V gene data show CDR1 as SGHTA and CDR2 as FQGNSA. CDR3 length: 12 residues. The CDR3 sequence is CASSLAPAKLFF. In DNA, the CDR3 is TGTGCCAGCAGCTTAGCGCCGGCAAAACTGTTTTTT.

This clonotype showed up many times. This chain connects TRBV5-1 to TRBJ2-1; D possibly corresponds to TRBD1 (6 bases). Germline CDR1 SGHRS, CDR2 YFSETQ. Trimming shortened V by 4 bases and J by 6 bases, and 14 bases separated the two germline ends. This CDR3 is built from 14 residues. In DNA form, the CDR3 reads TGCGCCAGCAGCCTAGGGGACAACCTCAATGAGCAGTTCTTC. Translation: CASSLGDNLNEQFF.

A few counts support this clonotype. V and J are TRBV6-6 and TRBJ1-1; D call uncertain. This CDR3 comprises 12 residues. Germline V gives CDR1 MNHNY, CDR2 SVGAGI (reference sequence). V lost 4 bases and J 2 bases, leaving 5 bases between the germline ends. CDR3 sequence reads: CASSFVNTEAFF. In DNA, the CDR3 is TGTGCCAGCAGTTTCGTCAACACTGAAGCTTTCTTT.

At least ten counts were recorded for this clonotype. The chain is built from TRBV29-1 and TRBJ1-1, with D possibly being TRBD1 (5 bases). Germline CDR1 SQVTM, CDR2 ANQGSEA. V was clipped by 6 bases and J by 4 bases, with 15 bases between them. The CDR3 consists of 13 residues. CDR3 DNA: TGCAGCGTGGAGGGAGGTCAGGGCACTGAAGCTTTCTTT. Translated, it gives CSVEGGQGTEAFF.

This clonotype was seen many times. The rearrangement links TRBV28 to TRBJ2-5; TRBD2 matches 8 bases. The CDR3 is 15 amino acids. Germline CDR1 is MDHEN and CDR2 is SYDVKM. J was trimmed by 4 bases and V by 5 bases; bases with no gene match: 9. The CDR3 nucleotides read TGTGCCAGCAGTCCGGGGGGTGCGGGAGGAGAGACCCAGTACTTC. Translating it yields CASSPGGAGGETQYF.